One and the same sample provided the 9 T cell receptor beta chains below, sequenced in a study of blood T cell repertoires in COVID-19. The data were produced by immunoSEQ multiplex PCR, yet TCRdb's version contains in-frame clones alone and is incomplete. The sample has about 56,000 clones; around four fifths are singletons. Sequenced input: peripheral blood. The receptors were sampled from a woman aged 80 or over with acute or convalescent COVID-19.

This clone came up once. The J gene is TRBJ2-7, the V gene TRBV2, with D unresolved. V was trimmed by 3 bases and J by 0 bases, leaving 6 bases between them. This CDR3 is 13 amino acids long. Germline V gene lookup returns CDR1 SNHLY and CDR2 FYNNEI. The CDR3 region is CASSDPLSYEQYF. In nucleotides, the CDR3 is TGTGCCAGCAGTGACCCACTCTCCTACGAGCAGTACTTC.

The chain employs TRBV5-5 and TRBJ2-3; the match to TRBD2 covers 9 bases. Per germline, CDR1 SGHKS and CDR2 YYEKEE (reference sequence). CDR3 length: 16 residues. V lost 3 bases, J lost 3 bases, and 8 bases stayed unmatched. CDR3 protein: CASSSFAGGRTDTQYF. CDR3 nucleotides: TGTGCCAGCAGCTCTTTCGCGGGGGGGCGGACAGATACGCAGTATTTT.

The chain carries TRBV30 and TRBJ1-6; TRBD1 is a possible D gene (5 bases). This CDR3 spans 15 amino acids. CDR1 and CDR2 from the germline V gene are GTSNPN and SVGIG (reference sequence). V lost 4 bases and J 5 bases, leaving 15 bases between the germline ends. CDR3 DNA: TGTGCCTGGACCCTTTTTCTGGACAATAATTCACCCCTCCACTTT. This codes for CAWTLFLDNNSPLHF.

This clone was seen only once. Other DNA sequences within the sample encode an identical CDR3. This chain connects TRBV5-1 to TRBJ1-2; 7 nucleotides line up with TRBD1. J lost 8 bases, V lost 2 bases, and 6 bases had no gene match. The germline gives CDR1 SGHRS, CDR2 YFSETQ. The CDR3 is 13 residues long. The CDR3 protein is CASSLGTVDGYTF. Written as DNA, the CDR3 is TGCGCCAGCAGCTTAGGGACAGTCGACGGCTACACCTTC.

The J gene is TRBJ1-1, the V gene TRBV7-9, with 8 positions matching TRBD1. Trimming cost V 4 bases and J 3 bases; bases outside gene matches: 4. CDR1 is SEHNR and CDR2 is FQNEAQ in the germline V gene (reference sequence). The CDR3 consists of 14 residues. CDR3 residues: CASSSQGGHTEAFF. Written as DNA, the CDR3 is TGTGCCAGCAGCTCACAGGGGGGTCACACTGAAGCTTTCTTT. Combining the CDR3 with reference TRBV7-9 and TRBJ1-1 gives the whole variable domain DTGVSQNPRHKITKRGQNVTFRCDPISEHNRLYWYRQTLGQGPEFLTYFQNEAQLEKSRLLSDRFSAERPKGSFSTLEIQRTEQGDSAMYLCASSSQGGHTEAFFGQGTRLTVV.

This clone has only one observation. The gene calls are TRBV20-1 and TRBJ1-2, with D perhaps TRBD1 (5 bases). Deletions cut 6 bases from V and 10 bases from J, with 21 bases between. There are 13 residues in the CDR3. Germline CDR1 is DFQATT and CDR2 is SNEGSKA (reference sequence). CDR3: CSASWDRGGAYTF. DNA for the CDR3: TGCAGTGCCAGTTGGGACCGGGGAGGTGCCTACACCTTC.

This clone was detected only once. The chain recombines TRBV5-4 with TRBJ2-3; D might be TRBD1 (6 bases). The CDR3 runs 13 residues. V was clipped by 4 bases and J by 4 bases, with 10 bases between them. Germline lookup yields CDR1 SGHNT and CDR2 YYREEE (reference sequence). The CDR3 nucleotides read TGTGCCAGCAGCACGGACAGCCCAGATACGCAGTATTTT. Residues: CASSTDSPDTQYF. Full variable domain (remainder filled in from reference TRBV5-4 and TRBJ2-3): ETGVTQSPTHLIKTRGQQVTLRCSSQSGHNTVSWYQQALGQGPQFIFQYYREEENGRGNFPPRFSGLQFPNYSSELNVNALELDDSALYLCASSTDSPDTQYFGPGTRLTVL.

V usage is TRBV7-8 and J usage is TRBJ1-5; TRBD1 agrees at 9 bases. Germline-derived CDR1 and CDR2 are SGHVS and FQNEAQ. J lost 4 bases, V lost 1 base, and 5 bases had no gene match. This CDR3 is 16 amino acids long. CDR3 nucleotide sequence: TGTGCCAGCAGCTTAGAGGGACAGGGTATGAATCAGCCCCAGCATTTT. Translating gives CASSLEGQGMNQPQHF. The full variable domain, its missing parts supplied by reference TRBV7-8 and TRBJ1-5, is GAGVSQSPRYKVAKRGQDVALRCDPISGHVSLFWYQQALGQGPEFLTYFQNEAQLDKSGLPSDRFFAERPEGSVSTLKIQRTQQEDSAVYLCASSLEGQGMNQPQHFGDGTRLSIL.

The CDR3 spells CASRHRVNTEAFF. The CDR3 DNA reads TGTGCCAGCAGGCACAGGGTGAACACTGAAGCTTTCTTT. This sequence joins TRBV7-8 and TRBJ1-1, with D perhaps TRBD1 (6 bases). This CDR3 has 13 residues. CDR1 SGHVS and CDR2 FQNEAQ come from the germline V gene. The V gene lost 6 bases and the J gene lost 0 bases, with 8 bases spanning the gap.